Listed below are T cell receptor beta chains from one sample, sequenced in a study of blood T cell repertoires in COVID-19. Profiling relied on immunoSEQ multiplex PCR, and the TCRdb table lists in-frame clones only, not all of them. Among 200,000 to 300,000 clones listed, about 86% were seen once. The material sequenced was peripheral blood. The receptors originated from a man aged 80 or over with acute or convalescent COVID-19. The CDR3 runs from the conserved cysteine through the conserved F or W.

V gene	J gene	CDR3 protein
TRBV7-2	TRBJ2-3	CASSLARLAGARTDTQYF
TRBV30	TRBJ1-4	CAWGGQGRNEKLFF
TRBV5-1	TRBJ1-3	CASSLMQVSPGNTIYF
TRBV3-1/TRBV3-2	TRBJ1-6	CASSQETGGNSPLHF
TRBV19	TRBJ1-1	CASSIEDLRQANTEAFF
TRBV3-1/TRBV3-2	TRBJ1-6	CASSPGQGWESPLHF
TRBV30	TRBJ1-3	CALESWGGSGNTIYF
TRBV19	TRBJ2-2	CASSIVGASTGELFF
TRBV18	TRBJ1-2	CASSLQPTGRTNYGYTF
TRBV6-1	TRBJ1-2	CASSEEGRDYGYTF
TRBV7-9	TRBJ2-7	CASSKKPGQGGVYEQYF
TRBV4-2	TRBJ2-1	CASSQDHSPRYNEQFF
TRBV6-5	TRBJ2-4	CASSYGEGRGKNIQYF
TRBV5-1	TRBJ1-6	CASSLVSLSSYNSPLHF
TRBV10-3	TRBJ1-2	CAITYDSNYGYTF
TRBV2	TRBJ2-7	CASFFTWGTSDEQYF
TRBV9	TRBJ1-5	CASSPQGNSNQPQHF
TRBV10-3	TRBJ1-5	CAISGQRNQPQHF
TRBV2	TRBJ1-2	CASSLGATAHYGYTF
TRBV5-1	TRBJ2-7	CASSGLQGVYEQYF
TRBV19	TRBJ2-5	CASSIRLGHQETQYF
TRBV19	TRBJ2-2	CASSILAGPGELFF
TRBV9	TRBJ1-2	CASSVGPGGGEGYTF
TRBV6-5	TRBJ2-3	CASSPSAGTSVGQYF
TRBV7-2	TRBJ2-7	CASSSDRASPRYF
TRBV19	TRBJ1-2	CASRLKGASNYGYTF
TRBV5-1	TRBJ2-2	CASSQVFGQGGTGELFF
TRBV27	TRBJ1-2	CASGWAGDGYGYTF
TRBV29-1	TRBJ1-5	CSVETGNQPQHF
TRBV27	TRBJ2-7	CASRRSRGSNYEQYF
TRBV30	TRBJ1-1	CAWSFTGTSEAFF
TRBV4-1	TRBJ2-1	CASRPSGGPFEQFF
TRBV15	TRBJ1-4	CATSRDRSRNEKLFF
TRBV30	TRBJ2-1	CAWTRLAPYNEQFF
TRBV19	TRBJ2-3	CASSAQDSRTDTQYF
TRBV6-5	TRBJ2-1	CASHSGGPNEQFF
TRBV2	TRBJ1-5	CASSLQGARNQPQHF
TRBV6-1	TRBJ1-2	CASSDRGTGRYGYTF
TRBV15	TRBJ2-7	CATPEDEQYF
TRBV5-5	TRBJ1-1	CASSLTVPNTEAFF
TRBV24-1	TRBJ1-4	CATSEAGPGIEKLFF
TRBV2	TRBJ2-7	CASSEKARGGLGEQYF
TRBV6-6	TRBJ1-3	CASSPDSTRNTIYF
TRBV9	TRBJ2-1	CASSVDPGQGSYNEQFF
TRBV29-1	TRBJ1-5	CSVSGGDQPQHF
TRBV5-4	TRBJ1-4	CASSLVLNEKLFF
TRBV7-9	NA	CASSLLAGPSNEQFF
TRBV3-1/TRBV3-2	TRBJ2-7	CASSQGAGLPYEQYF
TRBV27	TRBJ1-5	CASSKRGSNQPQHF
TRBV29-1	TRBJ1-1	CSVVRQGLFGTEAFF
TRBV5-3	TRBJ1-5	CARSLVHRGRNQPQHF
TRBV28	TRBJ1-1	CASSPRQELNTEAFF
TRBV5-1	TRBJ1-1	CASSLESANTEAFF